This entry lists 14 T cell receptor beta chains sequenced from one sample in a study of blood T cell repertoires in COVID-19. Sequencing used immunoSEQ multiplex PCR; TCRdb keeps in-frame clones, though not all of them. Here the sample spans a few hundred thousand clones, nearly 90% being singletons. Material for sequencing was PBMCs or T cells enriched from blood (not recorded which). These receptors were collected from a woman aged 25 to 39 who had recovered from COVID-19.

The V call is TRBV19, the J call TRBJ1-4; D remains ambiguous. The germline CDR1 and CDR2 sequences are LNHDA and SQIVND (reference sequence). The V gene lost 5 bases and the J gene lost 3 bases, with 10 bases spanning the gap. The CDR3 is 14 amino acids. The CDR3 spells CASSSGEPNEKLFF. Here the CDR3 DNA reads TGTGCCAGTAGTTCAGGTGAACCTAATGAAAAACTGTTTTTT.

This sequence joins TRBV30 and TRBJ2-7; D not resolved. There are 15 residues in the CDR3. Germline CDR1 reads GTSNPN; CDR2 reads SVGIG (reference sequence). V shed 0 bases and J shed 0 bases, with 12 bases lying between them. The CDR3 reads CAWSVRSANSYEQYF. In DNA, the CDR3 is TGTGCCTGGAGTGTACGAAGCGCGAACTCCTACGAGCAGTACTTC.

This chain connects TRBV7-9 to TRBJ2-1; TRBD2 aligns across 10 bases. Germline assignment: CDR1 SEHNR and CDR2 FQNEAQ (reference sequence). V was clipped by 5 bases and J by 3 bases; unmatched bases: 4. This CDR3 region has 15 residues. The CDR3 DNA is TGTGCCAGCAGCCCCCTAGCGGGAGACTACAATGAGCAGTTCTTC. It codes for CASSPLAGDYNEQFF.

The chain couples TRBV5-5 to TRBJ2-7; D might be TRBD1 (5 bases). V was pared by 0 bases and J by 7 bases, with 17 bases between. The germline gives CDR1 SGHKS, CDR2 YYEKEE (reference sequence). The CDR3 sequence is 15 residues long. This CDR3 is CASSLGRGHFWEQYF. The CDR3 DNA reads TGTGCCAGCAGCTTGGGTAGGGGCCATTTTTGGGAGCAGTACTTC.

This chain connects TRBV11-2 to TRBJ1-1; D is unresolved. Trimming took 5 bases from V and 5 from J, leaving 6 bases between them. Germline values: CDR1 SGHAT, CDR2 FQNNGV. CDR3 size: 11 residues. CDR3 sequence: CASSQWTEAFF. The CDR3 DNA reads TGTGCCAGCAGCCAGTGGACTGAAGCTTTCTTT.

The chain employs TRBV10-3 and TRBJ2-7; 10 bases line up with TRBD1. After removal of 0 bases from V and 6 bases from J, the junction contained 5 bases not matched to a gene. This CDR3 is built from 15 residues. In germline, CDR1 is ENHRY, CDR2 SYGVKD. The CDR3 coding sequence is TGTGCCATCAGTGAGTCGAGAGGACAGGGGGGCGAGCAGTACTTC. This gives the protein CAISESRGQGGEQYF.

The gene calls are TRBV30 and TRBJ2-5; 8 positions agree with TRBD2. Germline-derived CDR1 and CDR2 are GTSNPN and SVGIG (reference sequence). There are 15 residues in the CDR3. The trim removed 4 bases at V and 9 bases at J, leaving 16 bases unmatched. CDR3 bases: TGTGCCTGGACGAGCGGAGCGGGAGTCTTGTTGTCCCAGTACTTC. It encodes CAWTSGAGVLLSQYF. Based on the CDR3 plus reference TRBV30 and TRBJ2-5, the full variable domain is SQTIHQWPATLVQPVGSPLSLECTVEGTSNPNLYWYRQAAGRGLQLLFYSVGIGQISSEVPQNLSASRPQDRQFILSSKKLLLSDSGFYLCAWTSGAGVLLSQYFGPGTRLLVL.

In DNA form, the CDR3 reads TGCGCCAGCAGCTGGTCGGGGTCGGGCGAAAAACTGTTTTTT. Translating gives CASSWSGSGEKLFF. This chain uses TRBV5-1 with TRBJ1-4, with D unresolved. From germline, CDR1 is SGHRS and CDR2 YFSETQ. This CDR3 has 14 amino acids. V lost 3 bases and J 8 bases, leaving 14 bases between the germline ends.

This sequence joins TRBV6-5 and TRBJ1-4, with 7 bases lining up with TRBD1. Trimming took 5 bases from V and 7 from J; bases not matched to a gene: 7. CDR1 and CDR2 (germline): MNHEY, SVGAGI. The CDR3 has 14 residues. CDR3 amino acids: CASSLLTGLEKLFF. Here the CDR3 DNA reads TGTGCCAGCAGTCTCTTGACAGGGCTTGAAAAACTGTTTTTT.

The chain joins TRBV10-2 to TRBJ2-5; 9 bases align to TRBD2. V shed 8 bases, J shed 0 bases, and the junction held 4 bases outside the gene matches. Germline V lookup: CDR1 WSHSY, CDR2 SAAADI. There are 14 residues in the CDR3. The CDR3, as DNA: TGCGCCAGCCGACTAGCGGCAGACCAAGAGACCCAGTACTTC. This translates into CASRLAADQETQYF.

This chain connects TRBV3-1 (or the pseudogene TRBV3-2) to TRBJ2-7, with 7 bases that match TRBD1. V shed 2 bases, J shed 2 bases, and the junction held 3 bases outside the gene matches. Germline V lookup: CDR1 LGHDT, CDR2 YNNKEL (reference sequence). The CDR3 extends over 14 amino acids. The CDR3 loop is CASSQWDRTYEQYF. The DNA of the CDR3 is TGTGCCAGCAGCCAATGGGACAGAACCTACGAGCAGTACTTC.

V and J are TRBV19 and TRBJ1-1, with TRBD1 matching 7 bases. The CDR3 runs to 13 residues. Unmatched junction bases numbered 5, after V lost 6 bases and J lost 4 bases. Germline V gene sequence: CDR1 LNHDA, CDR2 SQIVND (reference sequence). The CDR3 nucleotides are TGTGCCAGTAGCTCAGGGGGTGTCACTGAAGCTTTCTTT. Its translation is CASSSGGVTEAFF.

This chain connects TRBV5-8 to TRBJ2-1; 7 bases agree with TRBD2. The germline V gene has CDR1 SGHTS and CDR2 YDEGEE. V shed 4 bases, J shed 7 bases, and the junction held 20 bases outside the gene matches. There are 18 residues in the CDR3. The CDR3 reads CASSLLLGLRAGGNEQFF. The CDR3 bases are TGTGCCAGCAGCCTGCTTCTGGGGTTGAGGGCCGGGGGGAATGAGCAGTTCTTC.

This chain uses TRBV12-3 or TRBV12-4 with TRBJ1-1; unclear D gene. V dropped 1 base and J dropped 5 bases, with 8 bases sitting between them. The CDR3 length is 13 residues. This chain's CDR3 is CASSLGGSTEAFF. The DNA of the CDR3 is TGTGCCAGCAGTTTAGGAGGGAGTACTGAAGCTTTCTTT.